What follows are 4 T cell receptor beta chains derived from one specimen sequenced in a study of radiotherapy plus CTLA-4 blockade in lung cancer. TCRdb's copy holds only in-frame clones and misses some; the assay was immunoSEQ multiplex PCR. The sample contains tens of thousands of clones, about 85% of which appear only once. The sequences come from peripheral blood, collected from a patient treated with radiotherapy plus ipilimumab. These receptors came from a human donor with non-small cell lung cancer who had a complete response to radiotherapy plus ipilimumab.

The chain couples TRBV9 to TRBJ2-1; 14 bases map to TRBD2. CDR3 length: 18 residues. CDR1 and CDR2 from the germline V gene are SGDLS and YYNGEE. J was trimmed by 8 bases and V by 4 bases; bases with no gene match: 14. The chain's CDR3 is CASSSGLAGEPFGYEQFF. The CDR3 DNA reads TGTGCCAGCAGCTCGGGACTAGCGGGAGAGCCTTTTGGGTATGAGCAGTTCTTC.

The chain recombines TRBV4-3 with TRBJ2-3; D might be TRBD1 (5 bases). The V end was cut by 1 base, the J end by 3 bases, with 11 bases between. CDR1 and CDR2 from the germline V gene are LGHNA and YSLEER. This CDR3 comprises 15 residues. The CDR3 loop reads CASSQGGEKTDTQYF. CDR3 nucleotides: TGCGCCAGCAGCCAAGGGGGCGAAAAAACAGATACGCAGTATTTT.

The chain has TRBV30 and TRBJ2-2, with a possible D match to TRBD1 (5 bases). Germline V lookup: CDR1 GTSNPN, CDR2 SVGIG (reference sequence). V lost 1 base to trimming and J lost 2 bases, with 11 bases between them. CDR3 size: 15 residues. In DNA form, the CDR3 reads TGTGCCTGGAGTGGGGGCAGGGTAAACACCGGGGAGCTGTTTTTT. This gives the protein CAWSGGRVNTGELFF.

V is TRBV27 and J is TRBJ1-1; D is undetermined. The CDR3 sequence is 11 residues long. CDR1 and CDR2 (germline): MNHEY, SMNVEV (reference sequence). V was trimmed by 8 bases and J by 8 bases, leaving 12 bases between them. The CDR3 sequence is CASGQVDEAFF. The CDR3 nucleotides read TGTGCCAGCGGGCAGGTCGACGAAGCTTTCTTT.